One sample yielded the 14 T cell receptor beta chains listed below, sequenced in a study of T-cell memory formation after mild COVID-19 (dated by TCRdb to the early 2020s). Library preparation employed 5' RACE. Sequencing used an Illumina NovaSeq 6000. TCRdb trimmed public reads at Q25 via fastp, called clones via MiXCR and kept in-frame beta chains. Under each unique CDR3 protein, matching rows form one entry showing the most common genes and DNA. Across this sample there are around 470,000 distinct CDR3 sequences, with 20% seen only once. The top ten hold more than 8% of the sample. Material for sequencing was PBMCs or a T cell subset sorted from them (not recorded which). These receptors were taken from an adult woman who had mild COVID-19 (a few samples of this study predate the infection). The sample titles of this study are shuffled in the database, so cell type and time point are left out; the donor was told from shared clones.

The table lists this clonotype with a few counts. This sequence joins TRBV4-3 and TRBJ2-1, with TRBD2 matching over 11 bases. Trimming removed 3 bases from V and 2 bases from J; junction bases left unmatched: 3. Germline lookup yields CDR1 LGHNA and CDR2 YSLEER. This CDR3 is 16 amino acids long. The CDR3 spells CASSHVTSGTYNEQFF. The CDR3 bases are TGCGCCAGCAGCCATGTGACTAGCGGGACCTACAATGAGCAGTTCTTC.

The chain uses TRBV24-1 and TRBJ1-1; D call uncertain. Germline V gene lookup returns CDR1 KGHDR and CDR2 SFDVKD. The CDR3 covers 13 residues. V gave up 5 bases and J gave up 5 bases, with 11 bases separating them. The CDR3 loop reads CATSGPRGTEAFF. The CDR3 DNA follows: TGTGCCACCAGTGGGCCGCGGGGAACTGAAGCTTTCTTT.

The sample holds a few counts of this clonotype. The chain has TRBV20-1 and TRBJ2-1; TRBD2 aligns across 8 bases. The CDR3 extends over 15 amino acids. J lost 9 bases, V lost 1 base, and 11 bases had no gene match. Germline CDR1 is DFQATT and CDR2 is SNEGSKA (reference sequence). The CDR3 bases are TGCAGTGCTAGAGTTCGGGGGGGCCCGAGGGCTGAGCAGTTCTTC. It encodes CSARVRGGPRAEQFF.

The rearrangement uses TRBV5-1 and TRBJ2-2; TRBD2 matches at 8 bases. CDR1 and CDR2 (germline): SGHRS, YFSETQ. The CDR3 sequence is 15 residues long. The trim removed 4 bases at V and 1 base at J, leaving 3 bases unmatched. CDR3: CASSPTSVNTGELFF. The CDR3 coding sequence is TGCGCCAGCAGCCCGACTAGCGTGAACACCGGGGAGCTGTTTTTT.

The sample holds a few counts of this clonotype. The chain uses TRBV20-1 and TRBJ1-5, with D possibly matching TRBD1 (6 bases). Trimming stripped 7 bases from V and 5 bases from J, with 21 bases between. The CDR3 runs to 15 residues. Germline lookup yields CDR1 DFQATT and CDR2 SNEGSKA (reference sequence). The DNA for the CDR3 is TGCAGTGGGGTTCTCAAGGCAGGGGCTGATCAGCCCCAGCATTTT. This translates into CSGVLKAGADQPQHF.

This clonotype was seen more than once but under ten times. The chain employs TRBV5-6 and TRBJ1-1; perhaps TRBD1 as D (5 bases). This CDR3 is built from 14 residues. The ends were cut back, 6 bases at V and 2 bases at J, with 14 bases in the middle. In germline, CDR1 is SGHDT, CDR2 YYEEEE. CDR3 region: CASTETDRNTEAFF. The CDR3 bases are TGTGCCAGCACCGAGACAGATCGTAACACTGAAGCTTTCTTT. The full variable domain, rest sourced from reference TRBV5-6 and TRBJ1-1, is DAGVTQSPTHLIKTRGQQVTLRCSPKSGHDTVSWYQQALGQGPQFIFQYYEEEERQRGNFPDRFSGHQFPNYSSELNVNALLLGDSALYLCASTETDRNTEAFFGQGTRLTVV.

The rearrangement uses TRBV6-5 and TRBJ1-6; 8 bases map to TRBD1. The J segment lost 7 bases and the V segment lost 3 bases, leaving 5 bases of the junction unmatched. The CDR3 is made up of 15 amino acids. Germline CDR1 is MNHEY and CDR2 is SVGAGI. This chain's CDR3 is CASSYGQGGNSPLHF. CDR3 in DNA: TGTGCCAGCAGTTATGGACAGGGCGGGAATTCACCCCTCCACTTT.

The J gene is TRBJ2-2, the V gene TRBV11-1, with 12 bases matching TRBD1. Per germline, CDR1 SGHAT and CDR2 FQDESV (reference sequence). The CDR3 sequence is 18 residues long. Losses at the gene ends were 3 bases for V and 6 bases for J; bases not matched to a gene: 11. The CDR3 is CASSFWAGTGGIPGELFF. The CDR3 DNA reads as TGTGCCAGCAGCTTCTGGGCGGGGACAGGGGGCATTCCCGGGGAGCTGTTTTTT.

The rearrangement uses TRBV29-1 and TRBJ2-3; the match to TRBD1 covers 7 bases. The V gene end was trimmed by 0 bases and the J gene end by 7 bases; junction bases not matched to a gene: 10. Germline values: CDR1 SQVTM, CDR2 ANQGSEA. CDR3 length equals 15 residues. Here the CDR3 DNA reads TGCAGCGTTGAAGATGTACAGGGGCATTGGTATACGCAGTATTTT. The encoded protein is CSVEDVQGHWYTQYF.

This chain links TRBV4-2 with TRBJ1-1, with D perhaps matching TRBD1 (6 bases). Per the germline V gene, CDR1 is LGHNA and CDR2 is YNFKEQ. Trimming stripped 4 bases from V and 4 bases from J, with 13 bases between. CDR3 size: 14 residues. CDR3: CASSRNLGGTEAFF. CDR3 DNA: TGTGCCAGCAGCCGGAATTTAGGGGGCACTGAAGCTTTCTTT.

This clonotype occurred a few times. CDR3 coding DNA: TGCAGTGCTAGAGTTAGAGACAATAGCAATCAGCCCCAGCATTTT. Amino acid sequence: CSARVRDNSNQPQHF. J is TRBJ1-5 and V is TRBV20-1; D call uncertain. Trimming removed 1 base from V and 0 bases from J, with 10 bases in between. The CDR3 sequence is 15 residues long. Germline loops: CDR1 DFQATT, CDR2 SNEGSKA (reference sequence).

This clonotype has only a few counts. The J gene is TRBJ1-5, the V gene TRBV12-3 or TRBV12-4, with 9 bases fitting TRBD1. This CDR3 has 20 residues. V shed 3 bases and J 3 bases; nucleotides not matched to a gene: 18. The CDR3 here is CASSLRLGQGTDADNQPQHF. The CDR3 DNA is TGTGCCAGCAGTTTGCGCTTGGGACAGGGCACCGACGCCGACAATCAGCCCCAGCATTTT.

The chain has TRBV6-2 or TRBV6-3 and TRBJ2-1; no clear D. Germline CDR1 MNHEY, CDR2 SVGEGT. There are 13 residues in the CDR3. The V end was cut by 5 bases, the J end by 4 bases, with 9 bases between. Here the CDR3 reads CASSDQGYNEQFF. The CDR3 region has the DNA TGTGCCAGCAGTGACCAAGGGTACAATGAGCAGTTCTTC.

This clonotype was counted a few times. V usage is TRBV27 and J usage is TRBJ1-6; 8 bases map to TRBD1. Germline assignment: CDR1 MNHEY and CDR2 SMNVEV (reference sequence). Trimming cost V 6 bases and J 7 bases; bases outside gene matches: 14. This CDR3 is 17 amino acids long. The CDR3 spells CASSSPLIQGANSPLHF. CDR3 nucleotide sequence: TGTGCCAGCAGCTCACCCCTTATCCAGGGGGCAAATTCACCCCTCCACTTT.